The 3 T cell receptor beta chains reported below all come from one sample, sequenced in a study of cytomegalovirus exposure and HLA in healthy donors. The PCR had 60 Vbeta and 13 Jbeta primers. Some clones are missing from TCRdb's copy, which holds only in-frame ones; the method was immunoSEQ multiplex PCR. This table holds 72,000 or so clones, approximately 80% found once. Sequencing was performed on PBMCs. The receptors were gathered from a man aged 18 to 29 in good health and CMV-seropositive.

This chain joins TRBV25-1 and TRBJ2-5; 10 positions agree with TRBD2. Germline V gene data show CDR1 as MGHDK and CDR2 as SYGVNS. The CDR3 covers 15 residues. V lost 6 bases, J lost 5 bases, and 9 bases stayed unmatched. DNA of the CDR3: TGTGCCAGCAGCGATCTAGCGGGGGAGGGGGAGACCCAGTACTTC. The encoded protein is CASSDLAGEGETQYF.

The rearrangement links TRBV4-2 to TRBJ1-2; 7 bases fit TRBD1. Per the germline V gene, CDR1 is LGHNA and CDR2 is YNFKEQ. J lost 5 bases, V lost 1 base, and 7 bases had no gene match. The CDR3 runs to 15 residues. CDR3 sequence (DNA): TGTGCCAGCAGCCAAGGCCTTAGGACAGGTTATGGCTACACCTTC. Residues: CASSQGLRTGYGYTF.

DNA for the CDR3: TGTGCCAGCAGTGTCCGGACAGGGGGGGACTATGGCTACACCTTC. Translation: CASSVRTGGDYGYTF. J is TRBJ1-2 and V is TRBV6-4, with TRBD1 identical over 10 bases. The CDR3 has 15 amino acids. Germline V CDR1 and CDR2: MRHNA, SNTAGT. V gave up 4 bases and J gave up 3 bases; unmatched junction bases: 5.